The rows below give T cell receptor beta chains drawn from one sample of a study of blood T cell repertoires in COVID-19. TCRdb's table, derived via immunoSEQ multiplex PCR, lists solely in-frame clones and lacks some. This sample carries 300,000 or so clones, roughly nine tenths of them seen once, and the ten largest clones take about 2%. The sequencing input was peripheral blood. Receptors originate from a woman aged 25 to 45 with COVID-19, enrolled during active disease. CDR3s include the opening cysteine and the closing phenylalanine or tryptophan. Each record gives: V gene, J gene, D gene, clone size, CDR3 protein, CDR3 DNA. The D gene is left open where the match is weak. Part of the rows lack a size; the others show once, few, many or a class for expanded clones.

V: TRBV29-1; J: TRBJ1-2; D: -; size: -; CDR3: CSVEDVPGGGGGYTF; DNA: TGCAGCGTTGAAGATGTCCCCGGGGGAGGTGGAGGCTACACCTTC
V: TRBV3-1/TRBV3-2; J: TRBJ2-1; D: TRBD2; size: -; CDR3: CASSQGLANGDEQFF; DNA: TGTGCCAGCAGCCAAGGACTAGCTAACGGCGATGAGCAGTTCTTC
V: TRBV3-1/TRBV3-2; J: TRBJ2-5; D: TRBD2; size: -; CDR3: CASSHHRGSGNSQETQYF; DNA: TGTGCCAGCAGCCACCACCGGGGTAGCGGGAACTCCCAAGAGACCCAGTACTTC
V: TRBV19; J: TRBJ2-2; D: -; size: once; CDR3: CASSIPEWRRASRELFF; DNA: TGTGCCAGTAGTATCCCTGAGTGGCGAAGGGCTAGCCGGGAGCTGTTTTTT
V: TRBV11-2; J: TRBJ1-6; D: TRBD1; size: -; CDR3: CASSSSDRGLLDSPLHF; DNA: TGTGCCAGCAGCTCCTCGGACAGGGGCTTGTTGGATTCACCCCTCCACTTT
V: TRBV19; J: TRBJ2-7; D: -; size: -; CDR3: CASSVSGTLSSYEQYF; DNA: TGTGCCAGTAGTGTGTCCGGGACACTGAGCTCCTACGAGCAGTACTTC
V: TRBV2; J: TRBJ1-2; D: -; size: -; CDR3: CASSPLIDGSYGYTF; DNA: TGTGCCAGCAGCCCACTTATTGATGGGAGCTATGGCTACACCTTC
V: TRBV7-6; J: TRBJ1-2; D: -; size: -; CDR3: CASSSGQPNGYTF; DNA: TGTGCCAGCAGCTCCGGACAGCCGAATGGCTACACCTTC
V: TRBV5-1; J: TRBJ1-2; D: -; size: -; CDR3: CASSLVTDPGSGYTF; DNA: TGCGCCAGCAGCTTGGTGACAGACCCAGGATCTGGCTACACCTTC
V: TRBV28; J: TRBJ1-5; D: -; size: once; CDR3: CASSFGGTQPQHF; DNA: TGTGCCAGCAGTTTCGGGGGGACTCAGCCCCAGCATTTT
V: TRBV27; J: TRBJ2-1; D: -; size: -; CDR3: CASSQLSRHEQFF; DNA: TGTGCCAGCAGTCAACTATCGCGTCATGAGCAGTTCTTC
V: TRBV7-2; J: TRBJ1-2; D: -; size: -; CDR3: CASSTRTLSNYGYTF; DNA: TGTGCCAGCAGCACCCGGACACTTTCTAACTATGGCTACACCTTC
V: TRBV11-2; J: TRBJ1-1; D: -; size: -; CDR3: CASSTLGQEAFF; DNA: TGTGCCAGCAGCACCCTAGGACAGGAAGCTTTCTTT
V: TRBV6-5; J: TRBJ2-7; D: -; size: -; CDR3: CAATSPESSYEQYF; DNA: TGTGCCGCGACTTCACCAGAGAGCTCCTACGAGCAGTACTTC
V: TRBV27; J: TRBJ2-3; D: -; size: -; CDR3: CANSPGHKFTDTQYF; DNA: TGTGCAAACTCCCCGGGACACAAGTTCACAGATACGCAGTATTTT
V: TRBV3-1/TRBV3-2; J: TRBJ2-1; D: TRBD2; size: -; CDR3: CASSQDGGTSGSYNEQFF; DNA: TGTGCCAGCAGCCAAGATGGTGGGACTAGCGGGAGCTACAATGAGCAGTTCTTC
V: TRBV28; J: TRBJ1-5; D: -; size: -; CDR3: CASSLKRPQHF; DNA: TGTGCCAGCAGTTTGAAGAGGCCCCAGCATTTT
V: TRBV2; J: TRBJ1-3; D: -; size: -; CDR3: CASRVSGNTIYF; DNA: TGTGCCAGCAGGGTTAGCGGAAACACCATATATTTT
V: TRBV5-1; J: TRBJ2-5; D: TRBD2; size: -; CDR3: CASSPRLAGGPEETQYF; DNA: TGCGCCAGCAGTCCCCGACTAGCGGGAGGGCCGGAGGAGACCCAGTACTTC
V: TRBV4-2; J: TRBJ2-1; D: TRBD2; size: -; CDR3: CASSPGRRPGLAGVSYNEQFF; DNA: TGTGCCAGCAGCCCGGGACGGAGACCGGGACTAGCGGGAGTTTCCTACAATGAGCAGTTCTTC